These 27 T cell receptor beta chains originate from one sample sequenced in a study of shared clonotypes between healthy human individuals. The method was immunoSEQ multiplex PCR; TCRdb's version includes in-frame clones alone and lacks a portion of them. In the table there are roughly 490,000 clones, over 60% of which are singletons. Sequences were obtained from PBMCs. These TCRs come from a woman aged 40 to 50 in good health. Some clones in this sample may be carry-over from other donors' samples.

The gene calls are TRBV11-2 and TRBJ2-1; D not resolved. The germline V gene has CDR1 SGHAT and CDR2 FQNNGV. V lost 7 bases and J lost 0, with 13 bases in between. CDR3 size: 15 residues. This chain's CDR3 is CASTKDPSSYNEQFF. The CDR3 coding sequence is TGTGCCAGCACCAAGGACCCAAGCTCCTACAATGAGCAGTTCTTC.

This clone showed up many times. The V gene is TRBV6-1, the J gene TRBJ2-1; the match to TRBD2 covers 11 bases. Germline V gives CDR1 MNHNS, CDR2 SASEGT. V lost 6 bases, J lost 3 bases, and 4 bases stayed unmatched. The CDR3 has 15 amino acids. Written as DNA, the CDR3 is TGTGCCAGCAGCCAACTAGCGGGAGACTACAATGAGCAGTTCTTC. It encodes CASSQLAGDYNEQFF.

The CDR3 coding sequence is TGTGCCAGCAGCTTAGGCTTCCCGGCTGGAAACACCATATATTTT. Translated, it gives CASSLGFPAGNTIYF. J is TRBJ1-3 and V is TRBV7-9; D not certain. CDR1 is SEHNR and CDR2 is FQNEAQ in the germline V gene (reference sequence). The V and J ends lost 1 base and 2 bases respectively, with 9 bases between them. There are 15 residues in the CDR3.

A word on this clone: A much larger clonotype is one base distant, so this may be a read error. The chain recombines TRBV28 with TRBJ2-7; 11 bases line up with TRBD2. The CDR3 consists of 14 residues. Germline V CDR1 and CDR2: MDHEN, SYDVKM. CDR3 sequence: CASRGSGRVYEQCF. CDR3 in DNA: TGTGCCAGCAGGGGTAGCGGGAGGGTCTACGAGCAGTGCTTC.

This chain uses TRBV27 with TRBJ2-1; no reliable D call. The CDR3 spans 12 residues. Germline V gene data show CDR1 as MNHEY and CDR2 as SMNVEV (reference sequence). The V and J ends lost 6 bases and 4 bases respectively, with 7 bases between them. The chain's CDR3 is CASSSQYNEQFF. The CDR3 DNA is TGTGCCAGCAGCTCGCAATACAATGAGCAGTTCTTC.

CDR3: CASNPALGTQYF. CDR3 DNA: TGTGCCAGCAACCCTGCCCTAGGGACCCAGTACTTC. The gene calls are TRBV2 and TRBJ2-5; no definite D call. This CDR3 region has 12 residues. Trimming removed 7 bases at V and 7 bases at J, with 13 bases between. Germline loops: CDR1 SNHLY, CDR2 FYNNEI. Together with reference TRBV2 and TRBJ2-5, the CDR3 gives the full variable domain: EPEVTQTPSHQVTQMGQEVILRCVPISNHLYFYWYRQILGQKVEFLVSFYNNEISEKSEIFDDQFSVERPDGSNFTLKIRSTKLEDSAMYFCASNPALGTQYFGPGTRLLVL.

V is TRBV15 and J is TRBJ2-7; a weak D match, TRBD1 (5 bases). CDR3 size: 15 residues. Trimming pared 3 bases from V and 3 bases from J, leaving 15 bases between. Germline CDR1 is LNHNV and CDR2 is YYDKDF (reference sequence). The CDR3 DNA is TGTGCCACCAGCAGGAGAAAGGACACTTACTACGAGCAGTACTTC. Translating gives CATSRRKDTYYEQYF.

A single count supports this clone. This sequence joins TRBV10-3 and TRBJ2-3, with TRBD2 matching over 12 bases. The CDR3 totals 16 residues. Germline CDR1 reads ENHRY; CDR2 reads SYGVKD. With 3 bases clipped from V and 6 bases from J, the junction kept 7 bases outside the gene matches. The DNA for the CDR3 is TGTGCCATCAGTGAAGCGACTAGCGGGAGTTGGGATACGCAGTATTTT. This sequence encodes CAISEATSGSWDTQYF.

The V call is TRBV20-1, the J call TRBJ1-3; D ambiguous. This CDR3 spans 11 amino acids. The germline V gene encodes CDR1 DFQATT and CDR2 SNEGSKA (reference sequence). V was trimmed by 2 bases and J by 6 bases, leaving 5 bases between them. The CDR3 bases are TGCAGTGCTAGACGGGAAAACACCATATATTTT. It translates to CSARRENTIYF.

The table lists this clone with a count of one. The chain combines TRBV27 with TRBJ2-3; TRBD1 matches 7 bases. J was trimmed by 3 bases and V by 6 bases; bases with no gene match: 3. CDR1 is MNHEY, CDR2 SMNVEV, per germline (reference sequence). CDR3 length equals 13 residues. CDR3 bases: TGTGCCAGCAGAGGGACAGCAACAGATACGCAGTATTTT. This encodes CASRGTATDTQYF.

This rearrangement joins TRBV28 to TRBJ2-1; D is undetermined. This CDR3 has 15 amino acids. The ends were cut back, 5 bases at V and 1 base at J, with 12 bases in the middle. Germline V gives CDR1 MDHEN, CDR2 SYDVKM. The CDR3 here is CASSTRLDSYNEQFF. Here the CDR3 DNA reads TGTGCCAGCAGTACGAGACTGGATTCCTACAATGAGCAGTTCTTC.

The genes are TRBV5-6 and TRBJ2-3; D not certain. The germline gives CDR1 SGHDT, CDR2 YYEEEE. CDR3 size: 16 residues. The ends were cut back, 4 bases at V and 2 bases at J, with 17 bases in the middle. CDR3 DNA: TGTGCCAGCAGCCCGCCAGCTCCAAAAAACACAGATACGCAGTATTTT. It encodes CASSPPAPKNTDTQYF.

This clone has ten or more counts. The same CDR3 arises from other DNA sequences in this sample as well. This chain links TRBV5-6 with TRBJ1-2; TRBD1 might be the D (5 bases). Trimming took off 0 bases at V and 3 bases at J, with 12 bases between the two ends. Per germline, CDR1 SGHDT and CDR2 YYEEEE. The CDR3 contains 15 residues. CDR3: CASSLADSYHYGYTF. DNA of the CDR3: TGTGCCAGCAGCTTGGCCGACAGTTACCACTATGGCTACACCTTC.

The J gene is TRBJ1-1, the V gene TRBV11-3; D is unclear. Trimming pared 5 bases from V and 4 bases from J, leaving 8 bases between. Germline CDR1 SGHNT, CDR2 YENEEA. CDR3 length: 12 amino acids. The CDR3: CASSTLGTEAFF. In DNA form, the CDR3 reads TGTGCCAGCAGCACCTTGGGCACTGAAGCTTTCTTT.

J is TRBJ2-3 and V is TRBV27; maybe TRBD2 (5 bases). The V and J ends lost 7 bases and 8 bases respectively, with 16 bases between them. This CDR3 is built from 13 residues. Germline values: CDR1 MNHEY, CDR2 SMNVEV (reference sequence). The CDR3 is CASKADSGVTQYF. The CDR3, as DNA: TGTGCCAGCAAAGCGGACTCTGGGGTTACGCAGTATTTT.

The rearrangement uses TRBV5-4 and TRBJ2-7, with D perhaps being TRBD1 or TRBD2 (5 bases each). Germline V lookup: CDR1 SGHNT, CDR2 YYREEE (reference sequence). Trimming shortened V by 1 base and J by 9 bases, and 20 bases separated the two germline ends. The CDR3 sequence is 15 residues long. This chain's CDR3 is CASSLLRPRWDPQYF. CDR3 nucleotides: TGTGCCAGCAGCTTGCTCCGACCGCGGTGGGACCCGCAGTACTTC.

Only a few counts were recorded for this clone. The CDR3 protein is CSVYGKNIQYF. DNA for the CDR3: TGCAGTGTATATGGCAAAAACATTCAGTACTTC. This chain links TRBV20-1 with TRBJ2-4; D remains unclear. Trimming stripped 7 bases from V and 3 bases from J, with 7 bases between. The CDR3 loop spans 11 amino acids. Germline CDR1 and CDR2: DFQATT and SNEGSKA (reference sequence).

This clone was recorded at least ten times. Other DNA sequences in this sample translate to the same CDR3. CDR3 nucleotides: TGTGCCAGCAGTCCGCGGGGCGAGACCCAGTACTTC. Amino acids: CASSPRGETQYF. The J gene is TRBJ2-5, the V gene TRBV27; D possibly corresponds to TRBD2 (6 bases). The CDR3 sequence is 12 residues long. With 5 bases removed from V and 5 bases from J, the gap between germline ends came to 9 bases. Germline V lookup: CDR1 MNHEY, CDR2 SMNVEV (reference sequence).

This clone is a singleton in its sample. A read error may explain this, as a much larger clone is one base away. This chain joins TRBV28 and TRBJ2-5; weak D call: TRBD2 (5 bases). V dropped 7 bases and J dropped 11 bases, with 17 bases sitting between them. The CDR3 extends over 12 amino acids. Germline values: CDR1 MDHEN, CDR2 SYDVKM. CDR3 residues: CASTSWEYGQYF. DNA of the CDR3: TGTGCCAGCACCTCCTGGGAGTACGGGCAGTACTTC.

CDR3 nucleotides: TGTGCCAGCAGCAATCCGACAGGGGGCGCAGGAGATACGCAGTATTTT. Translating gives CASSNPTGGAGDTQYF. The V call is TRBV6-4, the J call TRBJ2-3, with TRBD1 identical over 10 bases. This CDR3 has 16 residues. Germline V gives CDR1 MRHNA, CDR2 SNTAGT. The V segment lost 6 bases and the J segment 5 bases; nucleotides outside the gene matches: 11.

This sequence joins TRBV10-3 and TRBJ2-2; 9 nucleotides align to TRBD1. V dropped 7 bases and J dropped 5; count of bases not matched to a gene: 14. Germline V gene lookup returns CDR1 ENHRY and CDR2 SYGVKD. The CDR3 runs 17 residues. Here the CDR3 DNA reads TGTGCCATCAACCCGGGACAGGGAATACGAGGAACCGGGGAGCTGTTTTTT. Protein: CAINPGQGIRGTGELFF.

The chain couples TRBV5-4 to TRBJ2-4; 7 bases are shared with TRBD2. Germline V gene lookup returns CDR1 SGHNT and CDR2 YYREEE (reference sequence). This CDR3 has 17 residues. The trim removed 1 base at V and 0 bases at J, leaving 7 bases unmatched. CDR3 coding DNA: TGTGCCAGCAGCTTGAGGCCTAGCGGAGTAGCCAAAAACATTCAGTACTTC. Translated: CASSLRPSGVAKNIQYF.

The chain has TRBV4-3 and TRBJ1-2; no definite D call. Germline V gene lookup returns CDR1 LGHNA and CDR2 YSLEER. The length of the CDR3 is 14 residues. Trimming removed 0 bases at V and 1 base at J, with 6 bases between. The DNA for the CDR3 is TGCGCCAGCAGCCAAGATTACATTAACTATGGCTACACCTTC. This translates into CASSQDYINYGYTF.

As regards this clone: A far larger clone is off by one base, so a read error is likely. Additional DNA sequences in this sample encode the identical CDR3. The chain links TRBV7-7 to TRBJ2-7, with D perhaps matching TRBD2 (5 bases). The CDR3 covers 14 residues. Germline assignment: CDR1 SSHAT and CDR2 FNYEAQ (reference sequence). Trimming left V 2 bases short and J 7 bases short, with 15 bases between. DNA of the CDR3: TGTGCCAGCAGCTTACAACCGGGGTCGAGTGAGCAGTACTTC. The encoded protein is CASSLQPGSSEQYF.

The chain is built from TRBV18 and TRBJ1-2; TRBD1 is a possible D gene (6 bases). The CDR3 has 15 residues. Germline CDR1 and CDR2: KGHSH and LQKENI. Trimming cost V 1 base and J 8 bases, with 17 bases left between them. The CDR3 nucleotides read TGTGCCAGCTCACCACAGGCTTGGGGGGCCGGAGGCTACACCTTC. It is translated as CASSPQAWGAGGYTF.

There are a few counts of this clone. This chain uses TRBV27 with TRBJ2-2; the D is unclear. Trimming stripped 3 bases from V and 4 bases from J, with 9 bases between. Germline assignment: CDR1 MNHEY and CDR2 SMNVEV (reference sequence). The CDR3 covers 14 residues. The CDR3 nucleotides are TGTGCCAGCAGTTTGGAACCGGCCACCGGGGAGCTGTTTTTT. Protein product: CASSLEPATGELFF.

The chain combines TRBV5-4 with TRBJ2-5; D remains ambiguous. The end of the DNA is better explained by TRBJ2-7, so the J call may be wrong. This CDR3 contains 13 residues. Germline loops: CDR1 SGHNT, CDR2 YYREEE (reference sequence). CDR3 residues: CASSLDPSYEQYF. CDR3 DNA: TGTGCCAGCAGCTTGGACCCCTCCTACGAGCAGTACTTC.